Following are 6 T cell receptor beta chains from one sample sequenced in a study of cytomegalovirus exposure and HLA in healthy donors. With 60 Vbeta and 13 Jbeta primers, the PCR was carried out. Generated by immunoSEQ multiplex PCR, the TCRdb table keeps only in-frame clones and is missing some. The sample contains about 65,000 clones, around 62% of which appear only once. The sample was PBMCs. All receptors derive from a man aged 25-45 years in good health and CMV-seronegative.

The CDR3 loop is CSATDRYEQYF. The CDR3 bases are TGCAGTGCTACAGACAGATACGAGCAGTACTTC. The chain recombines TRBV20-1 with TRBJ2-7; D perhaps matches TRBD1 (5 bases). CDR3 length equals 11 residues. V lost 4 bases and J lost 4, with 8 bases in between. Germline V lookup: CDR1 DFQATT, CDR2 SNEGSKA (reference sequence).

This chain joins TRBV4-2 and TRBJ2-7; no definite D call. Between the trimmed V and J ends, which lost 0 bases and 4 bases, there was a span of 7 bases. The CDR3 spans 13 residues. In germline, CDR1 is LGHNA, CDR2 YNFKEQ. CDR3 sequence reads: CASSQESKYEQYF. In DNA, the CDR3 is TGTGCCAGCAGCCAAGAATCCAAATACGAGCAGTACTTC.

In DNA, the CDR3 is TGTGCCAGCAGCTGGCAGGCCCGAAGCTCCTACAATGAGCAGTTCTTC. Protein sequence: CASSWQARSSYNEQFF. J is TRBJ2-1 and V is TRBV7-9; no reliable D call. CDR3 length: 16 amino acids. Trimming removed 4 bases at V and 0 bases at J, with 13 bases between. Germline lookup yields CDR1 SEHNR and CDR2 FQNEAQ (reference sequence).

This chain's CDR3 is CASSSLSGGTQETQYF. The CDR3 DNA reads as TGTGCCAGCAGCTCGTTAAGCGGGGGAACCCAAGAGACCCAGTACTTC. J is TRBJ2-5 and V is TRBV5-4; TRBD2 matches 8 bases. Germline V gene lookup returns CDR1 SGHNT and CDR2 YYREEE (reference sequence). This CDR3 has 16 amino acids. Trimming removed 3 bases from V and 1 base from J; junction bases left unmatched: 8.

This clone appeared a few times. The chain carries TRBV4-1 and TRBJ1-1; 7 bases align to TRBD1. Trimming cost V 0 bases and J 5 bases; bases outside gene matches: 9. CDR1 is MGHRA, CDR2 YSYEKL, per germline. The CDR3 contains 16 residues. The CDR3 DNA reads TGCGCCAGCAGCCAAGAAAGAGACAGGGCTGGTACTGAAGCTTTCTTT. Translated, it gives CASSQERDRAGTEAFF.

DNA of the CDR3: TGTGCCAGCGAGGCAGCCGGCACAGATACGCAGTATTTT. Translated: CASEAAGTDTQYF. The chain combines TRBV6-5 with TRBJ2-3; D is undetermined. V lost 8 bases and J lost 1, with 10 bases in between. CDR1 is MNHEY and CDR2 is SVGAGI in the germline V gene. The CDR3 is 13 residues long.